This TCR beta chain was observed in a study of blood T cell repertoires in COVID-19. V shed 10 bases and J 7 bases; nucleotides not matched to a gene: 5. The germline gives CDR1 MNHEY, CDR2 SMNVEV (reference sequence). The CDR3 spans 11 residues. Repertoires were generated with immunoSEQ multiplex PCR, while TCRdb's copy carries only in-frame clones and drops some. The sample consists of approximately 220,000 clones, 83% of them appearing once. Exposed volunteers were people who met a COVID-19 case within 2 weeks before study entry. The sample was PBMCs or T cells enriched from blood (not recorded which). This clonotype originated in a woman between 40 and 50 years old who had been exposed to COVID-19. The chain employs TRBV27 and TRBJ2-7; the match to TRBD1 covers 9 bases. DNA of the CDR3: TGTGCCACCAAAGGACAGGGGGAGCAGTACTTC. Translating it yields CATKGQGEQYF.